Sequencing of this T cell receptor beta chain was carried out in a study of blood T cell repertoires in COVID-19 (dated by TCRdb to the early 2020s). Study-wide context: Collaborator samples came from the United States, Italy and Spain and covered acute and convalescent phases of COVID-19. The material from the prospective study consisted of cDNA or gDNA derived from T cells, B-cell-depleted T cells, or PBMCs. The dataset comprised deeply sampled blood TCRbeta repertoires from subjects exposed to, actively infected with, or recovered from COVID-19. The repertoires were made available in a free public database intended to serve as a resource for research on the immune response to SARS-CoV-2. The samples were drawn from two sources: the first 160 participants of the ongoing ImmuneRACE study, and 950 to 1,500 subjects contributed by 6 global collaborators. The sample metadata nearly always contained a de-identified subject ID, COVID-19 status, age in years and sex. Where HLA class I and class II types were available, the types were taken from metadata supplied by the sample provider, not from assay-based typing.

The paper's findings and limits, for the study overall: Clinical and demographic metadata were provided uncurated, with the amount varying by source and participant.

In Seattle, one collaborating source enrolled patients while the infection was active and tracked those patients longitudinally over the course of disease. Collaborating institutions collected whole blood in K2EDTA tubes following their own protocols. For TCRbeta analysis, collaborators shipped samples as frozen whole blood, isolated PBMCs, or DNA extracted from either of those sample types. V loses 2 bases, J loses 4 bases, and the germline ends lie 18 bases apart. CDR1 is given as SGHRS and CDR2 as YFSETQ, both from the germline V gene. The CDR3 holds 17 amino acids from the cysteine to the phenylalanine. Kept here is only the CDR3 DNA, which spans 51 bases and is read in frame from base 1. As for this clone: There is no known antigen for this receptor. Base qualities are not at hand, and no much larger clone is one base apart.

TCRbeta CDR3 regions were amplified from genomic DNA by means of the immunoSEQ Assay, a bias-controlled multiplex PCR. The paper's processing steps were these. The number of nucleated cells in each sample was estimated by amplification of reference gene primers within the assay. To quantify the absolute abundance of each unique TCRbeta CDR3 rearrangement, sequence reads were collapsed and filtered. For each sample, productive Simpson clonality was calculated by taking the square root of Simpson's diversity index across productive rearrangements. TCRdb's version of the immuneACCESS table is confined to in-frame rearrangements and falls short of the full clone set. An unresolved V gene accounts for under half of the shortfall where checked; the remainder is of unknown origin. From that table come the V and J calls and clone size; the DNA was used to work out D and trimming. The sample data list 200,000 to 300,000 clones, and more than 75% of these were observed just once. The top ten constitute about 5% of the sample.

The sequenced material came from peripheral blood. The sequence derives from an older woman with COVID-19, enrolled during active disease. Rearrangement joined TRBV5-1 to TRBJ2-2; the D gene is possibly TRBD1, with 7 bases matching. CDR3 reads: CASSFRGVRGATGELFF. The DNA sequence is as follows: TGCGCCAGCAGCTTCCGGGGTGTCAGGGGGGCCACCGGGGAGCTGTTTTTT.